This T cell receptor beta chain originates from a study of blood T cell repertoires in COVID-19. Study overall: COVID-19 samples from acute and convalescent phases originated in the United States, Italy and Spain. The cDNA or gDNA used as material had been derived from T cells, B-cell-depleted T cells, or PBMCs.

Per the original methods: Using reference gene primer amplification, nucleated cell counts were estimated. Using immunoSEQ multiplex PCR, the repertoire was profiled, and TCRdb retains in-frame clones only, with some absent. The V and J calls and clone size are taken from that table; D and trimming were inferred from the DNA. The data show 65,000 to 75,000 clones, 70% to 80% seen once. Germline V gene data show CDR1 as MDHEN and CDR2 as SYDVKM. This CDR3 region has 13 residues. V was pared by 6 bases and J by 1 base, with 9 bases between. This clone came up once. The sequence came from a human donor in a cohort sampled during active COVID-19. V usage is TRBV28 and J usage is TRBJ2-5, with no clear D. The sequenced sample consisted of peripheral blood. CDR3 nucleotide sequence: TGTGCCAGCAGCCTTTCCGTCCAAGAGACCCAGTACTTC. This gives the protein CASSLSVQETQYF.